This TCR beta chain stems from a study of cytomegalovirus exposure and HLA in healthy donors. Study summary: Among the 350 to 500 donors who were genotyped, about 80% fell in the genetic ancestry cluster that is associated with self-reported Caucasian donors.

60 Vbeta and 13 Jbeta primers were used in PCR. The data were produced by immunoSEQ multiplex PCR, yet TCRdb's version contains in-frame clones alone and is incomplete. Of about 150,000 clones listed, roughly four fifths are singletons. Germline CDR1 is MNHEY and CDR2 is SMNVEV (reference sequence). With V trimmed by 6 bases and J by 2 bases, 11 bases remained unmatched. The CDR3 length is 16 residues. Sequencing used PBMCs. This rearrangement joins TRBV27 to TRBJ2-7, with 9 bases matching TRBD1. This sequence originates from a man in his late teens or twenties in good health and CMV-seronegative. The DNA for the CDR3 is TGTGCCAGCAGCCGGTTAGGACAGGGGATGACCTACGAGCAGTACTTC. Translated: CASSRLGQGMTYEQYF.